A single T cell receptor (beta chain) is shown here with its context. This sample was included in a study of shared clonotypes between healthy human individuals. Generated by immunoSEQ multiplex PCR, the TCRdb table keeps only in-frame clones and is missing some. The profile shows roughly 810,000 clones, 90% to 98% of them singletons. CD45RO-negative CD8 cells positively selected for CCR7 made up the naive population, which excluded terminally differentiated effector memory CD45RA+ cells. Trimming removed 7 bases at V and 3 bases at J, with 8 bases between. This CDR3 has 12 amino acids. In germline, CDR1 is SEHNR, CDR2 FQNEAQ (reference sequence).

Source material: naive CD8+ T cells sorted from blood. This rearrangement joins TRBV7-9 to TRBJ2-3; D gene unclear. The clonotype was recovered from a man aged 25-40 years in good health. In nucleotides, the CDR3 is TGTGCCAGCATCCACCTTACAGATACGCAGTATTTT. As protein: CASIHLTDTQYF.